This TCR beta chain was sequenced in a study of T cells in Graves' hyperthyroidism and ophthalmopathy. The CDR3 sequence is 11 residues long. Germline lookup yields CDR1 SQVTM and CDR2 ANQGSEA. Trimming took 8 bases from V and 0 from J, leaving 7 bases between them. TCR beta CDR3 sequences were amplified from RNA transcripts. The HTBI primer set drove a first-round RT-PCR of the TCR CDR3. TCRdb used MiXCR to reprocess the multiplex PCR reads, holding one entry per CDR3 protein. The data show about 840,000 distinct CDR3 sequences, with about two fifths seen just once and 8% to 9% held by the top ten. The clonotype was recovered from a man aged 18 to 30 with Graves' hyperthyroidism. Sequenced sample: blood. The rearrangement uses TRBV29-1 and TRBJ1-1; the D is unclear. The CDR3 DNA reads as TGCAGCTCGGGCCTGAACACTGAAGCTTTCTTT. Translation: CSSGLNTEAFF.